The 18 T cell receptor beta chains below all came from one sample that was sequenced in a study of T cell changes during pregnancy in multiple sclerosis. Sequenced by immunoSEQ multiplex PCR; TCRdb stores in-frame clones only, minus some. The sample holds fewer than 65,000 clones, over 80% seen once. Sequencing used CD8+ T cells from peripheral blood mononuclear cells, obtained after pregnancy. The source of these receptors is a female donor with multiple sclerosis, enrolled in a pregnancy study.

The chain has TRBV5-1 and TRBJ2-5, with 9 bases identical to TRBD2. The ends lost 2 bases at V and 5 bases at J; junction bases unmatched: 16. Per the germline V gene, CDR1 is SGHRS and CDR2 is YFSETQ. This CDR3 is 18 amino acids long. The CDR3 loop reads CASSLIPAWAGGLETQYF. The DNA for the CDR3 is TGCGCCAGCAGCTTAATCCCGGCTTGGGCGGGGGGGCTTGAGACCCAGTACTTC. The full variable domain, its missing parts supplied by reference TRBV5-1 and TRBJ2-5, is KAGVTQTPRYLIKTRGQQVTLSCSPISGHRSVSWYQQTPGQGLQFLFEYFSETQRNKGNFPGRFSGRQFSNSRSEMNVSTLELGDSALYLCASSLIPAWAGGLETQYFGPGTRLLVL.

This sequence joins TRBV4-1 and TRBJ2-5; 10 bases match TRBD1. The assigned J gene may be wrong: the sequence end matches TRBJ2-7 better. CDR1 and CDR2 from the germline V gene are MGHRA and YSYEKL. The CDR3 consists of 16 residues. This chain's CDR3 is CASSAQGQGTQYEQYF. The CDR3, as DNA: TGCGCCAGCAGCGCTCAGGGACAGGGGACTCAGTACGAGCAGTACTTC.

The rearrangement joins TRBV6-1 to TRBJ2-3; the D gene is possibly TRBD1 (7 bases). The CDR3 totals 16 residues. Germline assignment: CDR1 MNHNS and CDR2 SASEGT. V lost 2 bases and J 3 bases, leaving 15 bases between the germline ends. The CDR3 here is CASSEWVRGETDTQYF. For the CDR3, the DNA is TGTGCCAGCAGTGAATGGGTCAGGGGGGAAACAGATACGCAGTATTTT.

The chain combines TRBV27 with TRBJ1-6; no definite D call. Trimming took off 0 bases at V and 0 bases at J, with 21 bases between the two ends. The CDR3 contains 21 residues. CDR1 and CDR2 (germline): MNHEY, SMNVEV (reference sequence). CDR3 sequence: CASSLSPADRGPSSYNSPLHF. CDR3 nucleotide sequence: TGTGCCAGCAGTTTATCCCCCGCCGACCGAGGCCCGAGCTCCTATAATTCACCCCTCCACTTT.

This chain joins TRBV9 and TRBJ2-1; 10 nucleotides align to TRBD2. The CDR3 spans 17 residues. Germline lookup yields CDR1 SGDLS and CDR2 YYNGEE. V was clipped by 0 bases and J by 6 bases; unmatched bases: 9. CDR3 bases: TGTGCCAGCAGCGTAGAGGGTAGCGGGGGGAGGACCAATGAGCAGTTCTTC. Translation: CASSVEGSGGRTNEQFF.

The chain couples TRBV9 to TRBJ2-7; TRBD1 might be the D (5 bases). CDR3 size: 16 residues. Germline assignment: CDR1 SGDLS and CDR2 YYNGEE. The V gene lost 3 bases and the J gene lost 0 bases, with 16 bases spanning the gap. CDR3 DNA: TGTGCCAGCAGCGGTAGGGCAGGGTCGCTCTCCTACGAGCAGTACTTC. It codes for CASSGRAGSLSYEQYF. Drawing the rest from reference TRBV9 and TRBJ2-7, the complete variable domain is DSGVTQTPKHLITATGQRVTLRCSPRSGDLSVYWYQQSLDQGLQFLIQYYNGEERAKGNILERFSAQQFPDLHSELNLSSLELGDSALYFCASSGRAGSLSYEQYFGPGTRLTVT.

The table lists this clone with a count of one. CDR3 sequence: CASSWGGVTDTQYF. In DNA form, the CDR3 reads TGTGCCAGCAGTTGGGGGGGAGTCACAGATACGCAGTATTTT. V is TRBV5-6 and J is TRBJ2-3; 7 nucleotides line up with TRBD2. With V trimmed by 5 bases and J by 2 bases, 5 bases remained unmatched. CDR1 SGHDT and CDR2 YYEEEE come from the germline V gene. The CDR3 is made up of 14 amino acids.

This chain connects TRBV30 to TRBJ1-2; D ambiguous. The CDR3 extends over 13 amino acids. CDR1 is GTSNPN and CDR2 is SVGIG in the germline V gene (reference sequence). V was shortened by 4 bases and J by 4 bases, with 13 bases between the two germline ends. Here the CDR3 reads CAWNEVLSYGYTF. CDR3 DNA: TGTGCCTGGAATGAGGTGCTATCCTATGGCTACACCTTC. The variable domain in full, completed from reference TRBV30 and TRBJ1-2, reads SQTIHQWPATLVQPVGSPLSLECTVEGTSNPNLYWYRQAAGRGLQLLFYSVGIGQISSEVPQNLSASRPQDRQFILSSKKLLLSDSGFYLCAWNEVLSYGYTFGSGTRLTVV.

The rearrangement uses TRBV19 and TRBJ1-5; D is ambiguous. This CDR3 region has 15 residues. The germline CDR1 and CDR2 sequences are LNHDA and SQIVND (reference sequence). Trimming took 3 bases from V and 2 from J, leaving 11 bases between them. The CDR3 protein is CASSMISRGNQPQHF. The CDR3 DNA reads TGTGCCAGTAGTATGATATCGAGGGGCAATCAGCCCCAGCATTTT.

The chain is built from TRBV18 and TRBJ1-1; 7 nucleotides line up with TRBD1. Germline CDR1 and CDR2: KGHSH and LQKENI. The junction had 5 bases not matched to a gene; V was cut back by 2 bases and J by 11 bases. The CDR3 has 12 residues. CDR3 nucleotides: TGTGCCAGCTCACCAGGAGGGGGCTGGGCTTTCTTT. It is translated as CASSPGGGWAFF. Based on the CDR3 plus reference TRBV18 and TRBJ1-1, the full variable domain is NAGVMQNPRHLVRRRGQEARLRCSPMKGHSHVYWYRQLPEEGLKFMVYLQKENIIDESGMPKERFSAEFPKEGPSILRIQQVVRGDSAAYFCASSPGGGWAFFGQGTRLTVV.

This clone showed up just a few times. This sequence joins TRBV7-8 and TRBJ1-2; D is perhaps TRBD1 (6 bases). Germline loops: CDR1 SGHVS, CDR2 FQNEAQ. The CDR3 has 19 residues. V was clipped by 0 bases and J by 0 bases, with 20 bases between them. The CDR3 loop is CASSLARSVTGVSNYGYTF. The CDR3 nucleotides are TGTGCCAGCAGCTTAGCCAGGTCTGTGACAGGCGTCTCTAACTATGGCTACACCTTC.

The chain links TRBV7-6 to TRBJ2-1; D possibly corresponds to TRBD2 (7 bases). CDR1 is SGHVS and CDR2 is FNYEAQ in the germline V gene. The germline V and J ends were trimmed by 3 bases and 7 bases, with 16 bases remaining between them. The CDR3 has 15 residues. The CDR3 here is CASSLGGLEWNEQFF. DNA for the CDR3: TGTGCCAGCAGCTTGGGGGGGCTCGAATGGAATGAGCAGTTCTTC.

Written as DNA, the CDR3 is TGTGCCAGCAGTGACTCCTCGACTAGCGGGGGCCCGACAGATACGCAGTATTTT. Its protein product is CASSDSSTSGGPTDTQYF. J is TRBJ2-3 and V is TRBV6-4; TRBD2 matches at 12 bases. Germline V lookup: CDR1 MRHNA, CDR2 SNTAGT. The CDR3 extends over 18 amino acids. After removal of 0 bases from V and 3 bases from J, the junction contained 7 bases not matched to a gene.

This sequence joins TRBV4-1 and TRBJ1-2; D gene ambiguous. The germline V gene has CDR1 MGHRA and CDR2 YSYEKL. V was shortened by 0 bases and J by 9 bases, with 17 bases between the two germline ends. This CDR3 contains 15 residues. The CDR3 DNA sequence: TGCGCCAGCAGCCAAGATCTCGGGGAAACTCGAAGCTACACCTTC. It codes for CASSQDLGETRSYTF.

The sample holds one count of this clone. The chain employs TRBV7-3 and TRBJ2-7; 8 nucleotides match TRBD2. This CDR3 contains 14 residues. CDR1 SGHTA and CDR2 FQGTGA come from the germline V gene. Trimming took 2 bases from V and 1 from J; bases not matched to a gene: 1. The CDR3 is CASSLAGGSYEQYF. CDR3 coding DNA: TGTGCCAGCAGCTTAGCGGGGGGTTCCTACGAGCAGTACTTC.

The CDR3 DNA sequence: TGCGCCAGCAGCCAAGTACTGAGGCAGGGCCATAATTCACCCCTCCACTTT. It yields the protein CASSQVLRQGHNSPLHF. This rearrangement joins TRBV4-1 to TRBJ1-6; the D gene is possibly TRBD1 (5 bases). Between the trimmed V and J ends, which lost 1 base and 5 bases, there was a span of 15 bases. The CDR3 extends over 17 amino acids. Germline V CDR1 and CDR2: MGHRA, YSYEKL.

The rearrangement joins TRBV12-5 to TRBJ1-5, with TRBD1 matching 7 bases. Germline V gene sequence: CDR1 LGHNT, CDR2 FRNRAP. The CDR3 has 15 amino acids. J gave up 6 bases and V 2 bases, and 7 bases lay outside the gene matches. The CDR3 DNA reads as TGTGCTAGTGGTTTGATCACAGGGGCCCGTCAGCCCCAGCATTTT. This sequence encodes CASGLITGARQPQHF.

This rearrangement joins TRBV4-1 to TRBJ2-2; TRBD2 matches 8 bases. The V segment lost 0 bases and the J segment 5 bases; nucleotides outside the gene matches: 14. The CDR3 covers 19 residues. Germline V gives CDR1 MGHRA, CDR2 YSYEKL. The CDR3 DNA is TGCGCCAGCAGCCAAGAAAGTTCAGGGAGGACTAGCTTAACCGGGGAGCTGTTTTTT. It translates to CASSQESSGRTSLTGELFF.